The 15 T cell receptor beta chains reported below all come from one sample, sequenced in a study of T cell responses to AZD1222 COVID-19 vaccine. Generated by immunoSEQ multiplex PCR, the TCRdb table keeps only in-frame clones and is missing some. Found here are around 130,000 clones, approximately 90% of them singletons; the top ten hold around 1.5%. The source material was peripheral blood, sampled on day 0 of AZD1222 vaccination. The origin of the receptors is an adult in good health.

The CDR3 coding sequence is TGTGCCAGCAGCGGACTAGCGGGGAAGGGCGAGCAGTACTTC. Translating gives CASSGLAGKGEQYF. The gene calls are TRBV3-1 (or the pseudogene TRBV3-2) and TRBJ2-7; 12 positions match TRBD2. The CDR3 has 14 amino acids. CDR1 is LGHDT and CDR2 is YNNKEL in the germline V gene (reference sequence). The V segment lost 5 bases and the J segment 6 bases; nucleotides outside the gene matches: 5.

The DNA of the CDR3 is TGTGCCAGCAGCTTGACGGACCTGATGAACACTGAAGCTTTCTTT. It translates to CASSLTDLMNTEAFF. This chain uses TRBV11-3 with TRBJ1-1; D not certain. V was pared by 3 bases and J by 0 bases, with 11 bases between. CDR1 and CDR2 (germline): SGHNT, YENEEA. The CDR3 consists of 15 residues.

The table lists this clone with a count of one. V usage is TRBV19 and J usage is TRBJ1-2; 10 bases match TRBD1. This CDR3 spans 14 amino acids. Germline loops: CDR1 LNHDA, CDR2 SQIVND (reference sequence). The V gene end was trimmed by 9 bases and the J gene end by 1 base; junction bases not matched to a gene: 5. This CDR3 reads CASRDRGFNYGYTF. Here the CDR3 DNA reads TGTGCCAGCCGGGACAGGGGCTTTAACTATGGCTACACCTTC.

The V and J genes are TRBV5-1 and TRBJ2-3; tentative D call: TRBD2 (6 bases). This CDR3 is 15 amino acids long. The germline V gene encodes CDR1 SGHRS and CDR2 YFSETQ. V lost 4 bases, J lost 4 bases, and 16 bases lay in between. Here the CDR3 DNA reads TGCGCCAGCAGCACCAGCCTTGGCGGGGCAGATACGCAGTATTTT. Translation gives CASSTSLGGADTQYF.

This rearrangement joins TRBV7-2 to TRBJ2-4; 12 bases map to TRBD2. The CDR3 covers 18 residues. Trimming took 3 bases from V and 0 from J; bases not matched to a gene: 6. Germline V gene sequence: CDR1 SGHTA, CDR2 FQGNSA. CDR3 bases: TGTGCCAGCAGCTTTACCCTAGCGGGAGGGTTAGCCAAAAACATTCAGTACTTC. Protein product: CASSFTLAGGLAKNIQYF.

This sequence joins TRBV11-1 and TRBJ2-7; D is possibly TRBD2 (5 bases). The length of the CDR3 is 14 residues. Germline V gene data show CDR1 as SGHAT and CDR2 as FQDESV (reference sequence). V was cut by 4 bases and J by 2 bases, with 12 bases left in between. The CDR3 DNA is TGTGCCAGCAGCTCTCCGGGAACCCCCTACGAGCAGTACTTC. It is translated as CASSSPGTPYEQYF. Together with reference TRBV11-1 and TRBJ2-7, the CDR3 gives the full variable domain: EAEVAQSPRYKITEKSQAVAFWCDPISGHATLYWYRQILGQGPELLVQFQDESVVDDSQLPKDRFSAERLKGVDSTLKIQPAELGDSAMYLCASSSPGTPYEQYFGPGTRLTVT.

This clone was detected only once. The chain carries TRBV7-9 and TRBJ2-7; no reliable D call. CDR3 length: 16 amino acids. The ends were cut back, 3 bases at V and 9 bases at J, with 24 bases in the middle. Germline V CDR1 and CDR2: SEHNR, FQNEAQ (reference sequence). The CDR3 loop is CASSLGFEQPYERQYF. The CDR3 coding sequence is TGTGCCAGCAGCTTGGGTTTTGAACAGCCCTACGAGCGGCAGTACTTC.

The gene calls are TRBV6-5 and TRBJ1-6; D is ambiguous. This CDR3 contains 16 residues. Germline V lookup: CDR1 MNHEY, CDR2 SVGAGI. Trimming stripped 0 bases from V and 3 bases from J, with 9 bases between. The CDR3 DNA reads as TGTGCCAGCAGTTACTCGACGCAAGGCTATAATTCACCCCTCCACTTT. The encoded protein is CASSYSTQGYNSPLHF.

Regarding this clone: The same CDR3 can be traced to other DNA sequences in this sample. The chain combines TRBV5-1 with TRBJ2-5; D not resolved. The CDR3 is 11 amino acids. Per the germline V gene, CDR1 is SGHRS and CDR2 is YFSETQ. V lost 2 bases and J lost 2, with 1 base in between. CDR3 in DNA: TGCGCCAGCAGCTTTCAAGAGACCCAGTACTTC. Protein product: CASSFQETQYF.

The chain is built from TRBV7-3 and TRBJ1-1, with TRBD1 identical over 9 bases. CDR3 length: 15 amino acids. Germline V gives CDR1 SGHTA, CDR2 FQGTGA. V was clipped by 4 bases and J by 4 bases; unmatched bases: 7. CDR3 DNA: TGTGCCAGCAGCTCCCACAGGGGGCGAGGCACTGAAGCTTTCTTT. Translating it yields CASSSHRGRGTEAFF.

The chain recombines TRBV30 with TRBJ1-2; 9 bases fit TRBD1. Trimming cost V 0 bases and J 8 bases; bases outside gene matches: 7. CDR3 length: 14 residues. The germline V gene encodes CDR1 GTSNPN and CDR2 SVGIG (reference sequence). DNA of the CDR3: TGTGCCTGGAGTGTACGGGACAGGGTGCAGGGCTACACCTTC. Translated, it gives CAWSVRDRVQGYTF.

V gene TRBV6-4 combines with J gene TRBJ1-1; tentatively, D is TRBD1 (5 bases). This CDR3 comprises 14 residues. The germline V gene has CDR1 MRHNA and CDR2 SNTAGT. The ends were cut back, 10 bases at V and 0 bases at J, with 15 bases in the middle. For the CDR3, the DNA is TGTGCCATTTCTCGGGGGACCCTGAACACTGAAGCTTTCTTT. Protein: CAISRGTLNTEAFF.

The gene calls are TRBV19 and TRBJ1-6, with D possibly being TRBD1 (5 bases). Trimming left V 5 bases short and J 0 bases short, with 8 bases between. The CDR3 loop spans 15 amino acids. Germline CDR1 reads LNHDA; CDR2 reads SQIVND (reference sequence). The CDR3 DNA follows: TGTGCCAGTAGTGGGGGTCTCTCCTATAATTCACCCCTCCACTTT. It codes for CASSGGLSYNSPLHF. Based on the CDR3 plus reference TRBV19 and TRBJ1-6, the full variable domain is DGGITQSPKYLFRKEGQNVTLSCEQNLNHDAMYWYRQDPGQGLRLIYYSQIVNDFQKGDIAEGYSVSREKKESFPLTVTSAQKNPTAFYLCASSGGLSYNSPLHFGNGTRLTVT.

The V call is TRBV6-6, the J call TRBJ1-1; no definite D call. Trimming took off 9 bases at V and 0 bases at J, with 11 bases between the two ends. This CDR3 region has 13 residues. The germline CDR1 and CDR2 sequences are MNHNY and SVGAGI (reference sequence). CDR3 DNA: TGTGCCAGTCGGACGGCAATGAACACTGAAGCTTTCTTT. This translates into CASRTAMNTEAFF.

J is TRBJ1-2 and V is TRBV27; TRBD1 agrees at 8 bases. Trimming at V came to 3 bases and at J to 5 bases, leaving 2 bases not matched to a gene. Germline CDR1 is MNHEY and CDR2 is SMNVEV (reference sequence). The CDR3 spans 13 residues. The CDR3, as DNA: TGTGCCAGCAGTTTTCGACAGGGGTATGGCTACACCTTC. Protein sequence: CASSFRQGYGYTF.